Each of the 18 T cell receptor beta chains below was sequenced from the same sample in a study of blood T cell repertoires in COVID-19 (dated by TCRdb to 2018 to 2021). Library construction relied on the immunoSEQ multiplex PCR assay. TCRdb obtained this table from immuneACCESS and retained in-frame rearrangements with V and J assigned. These tables miss some clones; where compared with another copy, unresolved V genes account for less than half of the shortfall, and the remainder is unexplained. The sample table contains 60,000 to 65,000 clones; only one count was recorded for around 90% of them. 7% to 10% of the sample lies in the top ten. The sequencing sample was made of peripheral blood. These receptor sequences come from a woman of 80 years or more with active COVID-19.

The chain joins TRBV5-1 to TRBJ2-7, with D uncertain. The germline CDR1 and CDR2 sequences are SGHRS and YFSETQ. Trimming stripped 0 bases from V and 2 bases from J, with 9 bases between. The CDR3 totals 14 residues. For the CDR3, the DNA is TGCGCCAGCAGCTTGGAACGCGGAACCTACGAGCAGTACTTC. This codes for CASSLERGTYEQYF. Looking up the rest from reference TRBV5-1 and TRBJ2-7 gives the full variable domain: KAGVTQTPRYLIKTRGQQVTLSCSPISGHRSVSWYQQTPGQGLQFLFEYFSETQRNKGNFPGRFSGRQFSNSRSEMNVSTLELGDSALYLCASSLERGTYEQYFGPGTRLTVT.

The gene calls are TRBV5-6 and TRBJ2-7; maybe TRBD2 (6 bases). Trimming took 4 bases from V and 3 from J, leaving 14 bases between them. The length of the CDR3 is 14 residues. Germline loops: CDR1 SGHDT, CDR2 YYEEEE. As DNA, the CDR3 is TGTGCCAGCAGCCGGAAGGGACTCCACTACGAGCAGTACTTC. Its protein product is CASSRKGLHYEQYF.

The chain uses TRBV11-2 and TRBJ2-3; a possible D gene is TRBD2 (7 bases). Germline CDR1 reads SGHAT; CDR2 reads FQNNGV. The CDR3 runs to 18 residues. V was trimmed by 1 base and J by 5 bases, leaving 22 bases between them. The CDR3 sequence: CASSLVRGAVRGRDTQYF. CDR3 bases: TGTGCCAGCAGCTTAGTCCGGGGGGCGGTTAGGGGTAGAGATACGCAGTATTTT.

The J gene is TRBJ2-1, the V gene TRBV28; D possibly corresponds to TRBD1 (7 bases). V was trimmed by 5 bases and J by 6 bases, leaving 20 bases between them. Germline values: CDR1 MDHEN, CDR2 SYDVKM. This CDR3 region has 16 residues. The CDR3 coding sequence is TGTGCCAGCAGTGACAGGGAGGTAGTCGCTACCAATGAGCAGTTCTTC. This gives the protein CASSDREVVATNEQFF.

V usage is TRBV9 and J usage is TRBJ2-2; D call uncertain. V was trimmed by 5 bases and J by 7 bases, leaving 9 bases between them. CDR1 SGDLS and CDR2 YYNGEE come from the germline V gene. CDR3 length: 12 amino acids. CDR3 sequence: CASSRPGGELFF. CDR3 coding DNA: TGTGCCAGCAGTCGCCCCGGCGGGGAGCTGTTTTTT.

The V and J genes are TRBV7-8 and TRBJ1-6, with a tentative D call TRBD1 (5 bases). Trimming stripped 5 bases from V and 6 bases from J, with 17 bases between. Germline values: CDR1 SGHVS, CDR2 FQNEAQ. CDR3 length: 16 amino acids. In nucleotides, the CDR3 is TGTGCCAGCAGCCGAAGTAGTAGGGGAGGTAATTCACCCCTCCACTTT. Translation gives CASSRSSRGGNSPLHF.

This chain connects TRBV7-8 to TRBJ2-4, with D possibly being TRBD1 (5 bases). Between the trimmed V and J ends, which lost 6 bases and 3 bases, there was a span of 15 bases. The CDR3 runs 15 residues. Germline loops: CDR1 SGHVS, CDR2 FQNEAQ. CDR3: CASSPSTGVKNIQYF. The CDR3 bases are TGTGCCAGCAGTCCCTCTACAGGAGTCAAAAACATTCAGTACTTC.

The V gene is TRBV9, the J gene TRBJ2-2, with 14 bases fitting TRBD2. CDR1 SGDLS and CDR2 YYNGEE come from the germline V gene. Germline trimming cut 4 bases from V and 3 bases from J; bases unmatched to any gene: 8. The CDR3 has 18 residues. CDR3 sequence reads: CASSPRLAGGPYTGELFF. CDR3 nucleotide sequence: TGTGCCAGCAGCCCTCGACTAGCGGGGGGGCCTTACACCGGGGAGCTGTTTTTT.

The gene calls are TRBV9 and TRBJ2-5, with 7 positions matching TRBD2. Germline loops: CDR1 SGDLS, CDR2 YYNGEE. This CDR3 comprises 14 residues. V shed 3 bases and J 1 base; nucleotides not matched to a gene: 3. This chain's CDR3 is CASSAQRGQETQYF. The DNA for the CDR3 is TGTGCCAGCAGCGCGCAGCGGGGCCAAGAGACCCAGTACTTC.

The chain couples TRBV19 to TRBJ1-4; the D is unclear. This CDR3 has 16 amino acids. Trimming removed 1 base from V and 4 bases from J, with 13 bases in between. The germline V gene encodes CDR1 LNHDA and CDR2 SQIVND (reference sequence). The CDR3 is CASSIAAGYRNEKLFF. The DNA for the CDR3 is TGTGCCAGTAGTATAGCGGCGGGATATCGTAATGAAAAACTGTTTTTT. The full variable domain, its missing parts supplied by reference TRBV19 and TRBJ1-4, is DGGITQSPKYLFRKEGQNVTLSCEQNLNHDAMYWYRQDPGQGLRLIYYSQIVNDFQKGDIAEGYSVSREKKESFPLTVTSAQKNPTAFYLCASSIAAGYRNEKLFFGSGTQLSVL.

This clone was detected only a few times. The rearrangement links TRBV28 to TRBJ2-2, with 12 bases aligning to TRBD2. Germline CDR1 and CDR2: MDHEN and SYDVKM. J lost 5 bases, V lost 9 bases, and 16 bases had no gene match. The CDR3 loop spans 18 amino acids. CDR3 in amino acids: CASSPVFRLAGVTGELFF. Here the CDR3 DNA reads TGTGCCAGTTCCCCGGTCTTCCGACTAGCGGGAGTTACCGGGGAGCTGTTTTTT.

This chain links TRBV7-2 with TRBJ1-3; TRBD1 matches 8 bases. V lost 1 base and J lost 11; bases outside the gene matches: 13. Germline CDR1 SGHTA, CDR2 FQGNSA. This CDR3 is 16 amino acids long. The CDR3 loop reads CASSLERTGLDSPIYF. CDR3 nucleotide sequence: TGTGCCAGCAGCTTAGAGCGGACAGGGCTGGACTCTCCCATATATTTT. The full variable domain, completed using reference TRBV7-2 and TRBJ1-3, is GAGVSQSPSNKVTEKGKDVELRCDPISGHTALYWYRQSLGQGLEFLIYFQGNSAPDKSGLPSDRFSAERTGGSVSTLTIQRTQQEDSAVYLCASSLERTGLDSPIYFGEGSWLTVV.

The chain recombines TRBV28 with TRBJ2-2, with 13 positions matching TRBD2. CDR3 size: 18 residues. The trim removed 5 bases at V and 0 bases at J, leaving 6 bases unmatched. Germline V lookup: CDR1 MDHEN, CDR2 SYDVKM. The CDR3 spells CASSRLAGGPANTGELFF. CDR3 DNA: TGTGCCAGCAGTAGACTAGCGGGGGGTCCAGCGAACACCGGGGAGCTGTTTTTT.

This clone has only one observation. The chain recombines TRBV3-1 (or the pseudogene TRBV3-2) with TRBJ2-1, with 9 nucleotides matching TRBD1. Germline V lookup: CDR1 LGHDT, CDR2 YNNKEL (reference sequence). The CDR3 spans 16 residues. The V segment lost 2 bases and the J segment 1 base; nucleotides outside the gene matches: 3. This chain's CDR3 is CASSQRGQGSYNEQFF. CDR3 coding DNA: TGTGCCAGCAGCCAAAGGGGACAGGGATCCTACAATGAGCAGTTCTTC.

The chain combines TRBV28 with TRBJ2-7, with D tentatively TRBD2 (5 bases). V shed 4 bases and J shed 2 bases, with 15 bases lying between them. There are 15 residues in the CDR3. CDR1 is MDHEN and CDR2 is SYDVKM in the germline V gene. The CDR3 DNA follows: TGTGCCAGCAGTTCGTCCGGGGAAAAGACCTACGAGCAGTACTTC. Amino acids: CASSSSGEKTYEQYF.

This chain joins TRBV28 and TRBJ1-4, with D tentatively TRBD1 (6 bases). This CDR3 region has 13 residues. V lost 4 bases and J 7 bases, leaving 10 bases between the germline ends. Germline V gene sequence: CDR1 MDHEN, CDR2 SYDVKM. The CDR3 sequence is CASSWGGGEKLFF. Here the CDR3 DNA reads TGTGCCAGCAGTTGGGGAGGGGGTGAAAAACTGTTTTTT.

This clone has only one observation. The V gene is TRBV27, the J gene TRBJ2-2; 12 bases align to TRBD2. The CDR3 loop spans 16 amino acids. CDR1 is MNHEY, CDR2 SMNVEV, per germline (reference sequence). The ends lost 4 bases at V and 7 bases at J; junction bases unmatched: 7. CDR3 DNA sequence: TGTGCCAGCAGTTACTGGACTAGCGGGATTGGCGGGGAGCTGTTTTTT. The encoded protein is CASSYWTSGIGGELFF.

The J gene is TRBJ1-2, the V gene TRBV28; TRBD1 might be the D (5 bases). The germline V and J ends were trimmed by 3 bases and 4 bases, with 12 bases remaining between them. The germline CDR1 and CDR2 sequences are MDHEN and SYDVKM. The CDR3 loop spans 14 amino acids. This CDR3 is CASSLGEELYGYTF. The CDR3, as DNA: TGTGCCAGCAGTTTGGGGGAGGAGCTCTATGGCTACACCTTC.